These 31 T cell receptor beta chains were sequenced from one sample in a study of T cells in localized non-small cell lung cancer. Sequenced by immunoSEQ multiplex PCR; TCRdb stores in-frame clones only, minus some. Of approximately 30,000 clones listed, nearly 80% are singletons. The sequencing used peripheral blood, collected before any cancer treatment. All receptors derive from a male donor aged 60 or older with stage II squamous cell lung carcinoma.

The chain joins TRBV27 to TRBJ2-7; 7 positions match TRBD1. J was trimmed by 4 bases and V by 7 bases; bases with no gene match: 7. This CDR3 contains 13 residues. From germline, CDR1 is MNHEY and CDR2 SMNVEV (reference sequence). The CDR3: CASTLGTAYEQYF. The CDR3 nucleotides are TGTGCCAGCACCTTGGGGACAGCTTACGAGCAGTACTTC.

The V and J genes are TRBV9 and TRBJ1-3; D unclear. Deletions cut 4 bases from V and 5 bases from J, with 10 bases between. The CDR3 loop spans 13 amino acids. CDR1 is SGDLS and CDR2 is YYNGEE in the germline V gene. The CDR3 protein is CASSFDARNTIYF. In DNA, the CDR3 is TGTGCCAGCAGCTTTGACGCTCGAAACACCATATATTTT.

The V call is TRBV7-8, the J call TRBJ2-2; D not certain. Germline V lookup: CDR1 SGHVS, CDR2 FQNEAQ. The CDR3 is 13 residues long. Trimming removed 3 bases from V and 4 bases from J, with 6 bases in between. Here the CDR3 DNA reads TGTGCCAGCAGCTTCCAGCGCACCGGGGAGCTGTTTTTT. This translates into CASSFQRTGELFF.

V and J are TRBV5-5 and TRBJ2-1, with TRBD1 identical over 9 bases. The CDR3 extends over 13 amino acids. Trimming cost V 0 bases and J 12 bases; bases outside gene matches: 4. Germline V gives CDR1 SGHKS, CDR2 YYEKEE (reference sequence). The CDR3 is CASSLAGQGVQFF. CDR3 DNA: TGTGCCAGCAGCTTGGCGGGACAGGGAGTGCAGTTCTTC.

This chain connects TRBV18 to TRBJ1-6; a possible D gene is TRBD1 (5 bases). Germline V CDR1 and CDR2: KGHSH, LQKENI. The length of the CDR3 is 14 residues. Trimming left V 6 bases short and J 14 bases short, with 20 bases between. The CDR3 nucleotides are TGTGCCAGCTCGCAAAACGGGGCTCTCTTGGCCCTCCACTTT. Its translation: CASSQNGALLALHF.

The chain recombines TRBV5-1 with TRBJ1-2; no definite D call. Looked up from germline, CDR1 is SGHRS and CDR2 is YFSETQ. V was clipped by 0 bases and J by 2 bases, with 8 bases between them. This CDR3 spans 14 amino acids. As DNA, the CDR3 is TGCGCCAGCAGCTTGGCTGGGGAAAACTATGGCTACACCTTC. Its protein is CASSLAGENYGYTF.

This clone was observed a handful of times. The chain is built from TRBV5-4 and TRBJ2-7; D is ambiguous. The germline CDR1 and CDR2 sequences are SGHNT and YYREEE (reference sequence). This CDR3 spans 13 amino acids. V gave up 0 bases and J gave up 3 bases, with 7 bases separating them. For the CDR3, the DNA is TGTGCCAGCAGCTTGGCCCTTTACTACGAGCAGTACTTC. Its protein is CASSLALYYEQYF.

The sample holds a few counts of this clone. Here the CDR3 DNA reads TGTGCCAGCAGCTCTAGGACAGGTCGCGGGAACACTGAAGCTTTCTTT. This translates into CASSSRTGRGNTEAFF. The rearrangement joins TRBV7-3 to TRBJ1-1, with TRBD1 matching over 7 bases. The CDR3 length is 16 residues. With 4 bases clipped from V and 1 base from J, the junction kept 9 bases outside the gene matches. Germline CDR1 is SGHTA and CDR2 is FQGTGA.

The rearrangement links TRBV5-4 to TRBJ1-1; 9 bases are a match to TRBD1. The CDR3 runs 16 residues. The junction had 12 bases not matched to a gene; V was cut back by 7 bases and J by 2 bases. CDR1 is SGHNT and CDR2 is YYREEE in the germline V gene (reference sequence). CDR3 in amino acids: CASGETGGSLNTEAFF. DNA of the CDR3: TGTGCCAGCGGCGAGACAGGGGGATCCTTAAACACTGAAGCTTTCTTT.

This clone was observed once. V is TRBV6-5 and J is TRBJ1-3, with D unresolved. CDR3 length: 12 residues. Germline CDR1 MNHEY, CDR2 SVGAGI. V lost 5 bases and J lost 4, with 6 bases in between. The CDR3 nucleotides read TGTGCCAGCAGTGGCGAGGGAAACACCATATATTTT. This sequence encodes CASSGEGNTIYF.

This clone was seen more than once but under ten times. The chain carries TRBV18 and TRBJ2-3; 9 bases fit TRBD1. The CDR3 has 15 residues. The trim removed 3 bases at V and 5 bases at J, leaving 6 bases unmatched. Germline loops: CDR1 KGHSH, CDR2 LQKENI. DNA of the CDR3: TGTGCCAGCTCACCCCCGGGACAGGGAGGAGATACGCAGTATTTT. It translates to CASSPPGQGGDTQYF. Drawing the rest from reference TRBV18 and TRBJ2-3, the complete variable domain is NAGVMQNPRHLVRRRGQEARLRCSPMKGHSHVYWYRQLPEEGLKFMVYLQKENIIDESGMPKERFSAEFPKEGPSILRIQQVVRGDSAAYFCASSPPGQGGDTQYFGPGTRLTVL.

This chain links TRBV28 with TRBJ1-5; the D is unclear. Trimming removed 2 bases from V and 7 bases from J, with 6 bases in between. Germline loops: CDR1 MDHEN, CDR2 SYDVKM. The CDR3 has 12 residues. Here the CDR3 DNA reads TGTGCCAGCAGTTTAAGGTCCCAGCCCCAGCATTTT. It translates to CASSLRSQPQHF.

V usage is TRBV9 and J usage is TRBJ1-4, with 8 bases aligning to TRBD1. Germline V lookup: CDR1 SGDLS, CDR2 YYNGEE. V dropped 2 bases and J dropped 3; count of bases not matched to a gene: 0. CDR3 length: 14 residues. The CDR3 sequence is CASSVTGANEKLFF. For the CDR3, the DNA is TGTGCCAGCAGCGTGACAGGGGCTAATGAAAAACTGTTTTTT.

The chain carries TRBV9 and TRBJ1-6, with 8 bases that match TRBD1. Germline CDR1 and CDR2: SGDLS and YYNGEE. V shed 7 bases, J shed 10 bases, and the junction held 10 bases outside the gene matches. This CDR3 is 14 amino acids long. The CDR3 bases are TGTGCCAGCTCTTACGGACAGGGCGACTCACCCCTCCACTTT. This encodes CASSYGQGDSPLHF.

V gene TRBV6-5 combines with J gene TRBJ1-2; 7 nucleotides agree with TRBD1. Germline CDR1 MNHEY, CDR2 SVGAGI. V was pared by 5 bases and J by 5 bases, with 2 bases of the junction left unmatched. This CDR3 contains 12 residues. The CDR3 reads CASSRQGYGYTF. The CDR3 DNA is TGTGCCAGCAGTAGACAGGGTTATGGCTACACCTTC.

This chain connects TRBV27 to TRBJ2-7, with D possibly TRBD2 on 7 matching bases. Germline CDR1 MNHEY, CDR2 SMNVEV (reference sequence). The CDR3 spans 16 residues. The V end was cut by 2 bases, the J end by 2 bases, with 16 bases between. As DNA, the CDR3 is TGTGCCAGCAGTTTAAGGGGGGGTCCGGGGCCCTACGAGCAGTACTTC. Translating gives CASSLRGGPGPYEQYF.

The chain joins TRBV5-1 to TRBJ2-5, with unresolved D. The CDR3 consists of 15 residues. The germline V gene has CDR1 SGHRS and CDR2 YFSETQ. V dropped 1 base and J dropped 1 base, with 11 bases sitting between them. CDR3 sequence reads: CASSLLVGRQETQYF. CDR3 nucleotide sequence: TGCGCCAGCAGCTTGCTGGTGGGTCGCCAAGAGACCCAGTACTTC.

The sample holds a few counts of this clone. The V call is TRBV6-6, the J call TRBJ2-1; D remains unclear. This CDR3 comprises 15 residues. Per the germline V gene, CDR1 is MNHNY and CDR2 is SVGAGI (reference sequence). V lost 0 bases, J lost 4 bases, and 10 bases lay in between. CDR3 protein: CASSYSNPVYNEQFF. The CDR3 nucleotides read TGTGCCAGCAGTTACTCGAACCCAGTTTACAATGAGCAGTTCTTC.

The CDR3 DNA reads as TGTGCCAGCTCCCTTAGCACAGATACGCAGTATTTT. This sequence encodes CASSLSTDTQYF. The V and J genes are TRBV18 and TRBJ2-3; D unclear. Germline V CDR1 and CDR2: KGHSH, LQKENI. Trimming shortened V by 6 bases and J by 0 bases, and 4 bases separated the two germline ends. The CDR3 has 12 amino acids.

J is TRBJ1-6 and V is TRBV6-5, with no clear D. V shed 7 bases and J shed 10 bases, with 11 bases lying between them. Looked up from germline, CDR1 is MNHEY and CDR2 is SVGAGI. CDR3 length equals 12 residues. CDR3 nucleotide sequence: TGTGCCAGCAAAGAGTCTTACTCACCCCTCCACTTT. Translation gives CASKESYSPLHF.

The chain carries TRBV23-1 and TRBJ2-5, with 12 bases identical to TRBD2. TRBV23-1 is given ORF status, its function remaining uncertain. This CDR3 contains 18 residues. Trimming removed 0 bases from V and 4 bases from J; junction bases left unmatched: 9. The CDR3, as DNA: TGCGCCAGCAGTCAATCCTCCCGACTAGCGGGAGATGGAGAGACCCAGTACTTC. Its translation is CASSQSSRLAGDGETQYF.

This clone is a singleton in its sample. V and J are TRBV5-5 and TRBJ2-2; D is undetermined. The CDR3 is made up of 13 amino acids. The V end lost 2 bases, the J end lost 3 bases, and 5 bases lay between the germline ends. The V gene's germline CDR1 is SGHKS and CDR2 YYEKEE (reference sequence). CDR3 bases: TGTGCCAGCAGCTTAGAAGACACCGGGGAGCTGTTTTTT. Encoded protein: CASSLEDTGELFF.

This chain links TRBV7-2 with TRBJ1-1; 8 bases are shared with TRBD1. CDR3 size: 14 residues. Germline lookup yields CDR1 SGHTA and CDR2 FQGNSA. V lost 4 bases to trimming and J lost 5 bases; unmatched junction nucleotides: 6. The CDR3: CASSSRGRRTEAFF. The CDR3 DNA follows: TGTGCCAGCAGCTCCAGGGGGCGGAGAACTGAAGCTTTCTTT.

The rearrangement joins TRBV5-8 to TRBJ2-6; D is tentatively TRBD1 or TRBD2 (5 bases each). Germline values: CDR1 SGHTS, CDR2 YDEGEE. The CDR3 has 17 amino acids. Trimming stripped 5 bases from V and 0 bases from J, with 15 bases between. CDR3 residues: CASSPGTGSSGANVLTF. The CDR3 DNA reads as TGTGCCAGCAGTCCCGGGACGGGGAGCTCTGGGGCCAACGTCCTGACTTTC.

The chain couples TRBV4-1 to TRBJ2-4; 11 bases fit TRBD2. Unmatched junction bases numbered 3, after V lost 1 base and J lost 4 bases. The CDR3 runs to 16 residues. Germline CDR1 MGHRA, CDR2 YSYEKL. CDR3 coding DNA: TGCGCCAGCAGCCAAGTTACTAGCGGGGGAAAAAACATTCAGTACTTC. It is translated as CASSQVTSGGKNIQYF.

The gene calls are TRBV6-1 and TRBJ2-5; TRBD2 might be the D (6 bases). Germline lookup yields CDR1 MNHNS and CDR2 SASEGT. This CDR3 comprises 17 residues. V was shortened by 4 bases and J by 2 bases, with 20 bases between the two germline ends. The CDR3 is CASSVLLRGGGQETQYF. CDR3 sequence (DNA): TGTGCCAGCAGTGTTTTGTTGAGGGGAGGAGGGCAAGAGACCCAGTACTTC.

CDR3 DNA: TGTGCCAGCAGCACCCTTTTGGGGGGACAGGGGGCTCGAGAGCAGTACTTC. Its translation is CASSTLLGGQGAREQYF. The chain links TRBV5-4 to TRBJ2-7, with TRBD1 matching over 12 bases. CDR1 is SGHNT, CDR2 YYREEE, per germline (reference sequence). The CDR3 is made up of 17 amino acids. Unmatched junction bases numbered 15, after V lost 4 bases and J lost 7 bases. The full variable domain, in which reference TRBV5-4 and TRBJ2-7 provide the parts outside the CDR3, is ETGVTQSPTHLIKTRGQQVTLRCSSQSGHNTVSWYQQALGQGPQFIFQYYREEENGRGNFPPRFSGLQFPNYSSELNVNALELDDSALYLCASSTLLGGQGAREQYFGPGTRLTVT.

The chain links TRBV15 to TRBJ1-2; the D gene is possibly TRBD1 (5 bases). Germline V CDR1 and CDR2: LNHNV, YYDKDF (reference sequence). V was clipped by 7 bases and J by 4 bases, with 16 bases between them. The CDR3 runs to 14 residues. CDR3 nucleotides: TGTGCCACCACCCAGGGACGGGAGACCTATGGCTACACCTTC. Its protein product is CATTQGRETYGYTF.

The chain has TRBV7-9 and TRBJ2-7, with 8 bases aligning to TRBD2. The CDR3 has 16 amino acids. Trimming removed 2 bases from V and 2 bases from J; junction bases left unmatched: 8. CDR1 and CDR2 from the germline V gene are SEHNR and FQNEAQ (reference sequence). The CDR3 here is CASSLYGWTSTYEQYF. The CDR3 region has the DNA TGTGCCAGCAGCTTATACGGCTGGACTAGCACCTACGAGCAGTACTTC.

The V and J genes are TRBV29-1 and TRBJ2-5; D may be TRBD1 (6 bases). CDR1 SQVTM and CDR2 ANQGSEA come from the germline V gene. The length of the CDR3 is 12 residues. Trimming pared 6 bases from V and 4 bases from J, leaving 12 bases between. DNA for the CDR3: TGCAGCGTGGGGGCAGCCCGAGAGACCCAGTACTTC. Its protein is CSVGAARETQYF.

The chain couples TRBV18 to TRBJ2-2; D is perhaps TRBD1 (5 bases). CDR1 is KGHSH and CDR2 is LQKENI in the germline V gene. Trimming cost V 4 bases and J 5 bases, with 11 bases left between them. CDR3 length: 14 amino acids. CDR3 DNA sequence: TGTGCCAGCTCACTACCCAGGGTTACCGGGGAGCTGTTTTTT. Translation: CASSLPRVTGELFF.